These 8 T cell receptor beta chains originate from one sample sequenced in a study of radiation and T cells in renal cell carcinoma (dated by TCRdb to the early 2020s). The library was built by means of the immunoSEQ multiplex PCR assay. The clones in this table, taken by TCRdb from immuneACCESS, are in-frame only. Not every clone is retained; where verified, under half of the shortfall comes from an unresolved V gene, and the cause of the rest is unknown. This sample holds 150,000 or so clones; roughly 90% were observed only once. Of the sample, approximately 12% is held by the ten largest clones. The sample's time point label is to be understood as: baseline pretreatment blood. The meaning of the sample's treatment or condition label: 15 Gy SBRT to primary tumor, nephrectomy 4 weeks later. The starting material was blood, obtained from a patient whose treatment included radiotherapy and nephrectomy. These receptors all come from a woman in her fifties or sixties with renal cell carcinoma.

The chain uses TRBV27 and TRBJ2-3; 7 bases match TRBD2. The CDR3 has 16 residues. CDR1 and CDR2 (germline): MNHEY, SMNVEV (reference sequence). Losses at the gene ends were 3 bases for V and 0 bases for J; bases not matched to a gene: 6. In DNA, the CDR3 is TGTGCCAGCAGTTTTTTGGGGGGGGGAAGCACAGATACGCAGTATTTT. It is translated as CASSFLGGGSTDTQYF.

The chain joins TRBV6-6 to TRBJ1-1; TRBD1 might be the D (5 bases). Germline CDR1 is MNHNY and CDR2 is SVGAGI (reference sequence). CDR3 length: 13 amino acids. The V and J ends lost 7 bases and 4 bases respectively, with 13 bases between them. CDR3 region: CASMPGLGTEAFF. The CDR3 coding sequence is TGTGCCAGCATGCCGGGGCTTGGCACTGAAGCTTTCTTT.

The V call is TRBV9, the J call TRBJ2-3; D remains ambiguous. There are 16 residues in the CDR3. CDR1 is SGDLS and CDR2 is YYNGEE in the germline V gene. V dropped 4 bases and J dropped 0 bases, with 15 bases sitting between them. CDR3 amino acids: CASSSPSRDSTDTQYF. As DNA, the CDR3 is TGTGCCAGCAGCTCCCCGAGTAGGGATAGCACAGATACGCAGTATTTT.

This clone turned up a few times. This rearrangement joins TRBV4-3 to TRBJ2-7; D might be TRBD2 (6 bases). Germline V gene sequence: CDR1 LGHNA, CDR2 YSLEER. CDR3 length: 18 residues. Trimming took off 3 bases at V and 7 bases at J, with 28 bases between the two ends. CDR3 in amino acids: CASSQNTPGAGRAREQYF. DNA of the CDR3: TGCGCCAGCAGCCAGAATACCCCTGGGGCGGGGCGGGCGAGGGAGCAGTACTTC.

V is TRBV5-4 and J is TRBJ2-5; D is possibly TRBD2 (5 bases). The V gene's germline CDR1 is SGHNT and CDR2 YYREEE (reference sequence). Trimming took off 2 bases at V and 3 bases at J, with 8 bases between the two ends. This CDR3 has 13 residues. This CDR3 is CASSFVGEETQYF. CDR3 nucleotide sequence: TGTGCCAGCAGCTTCGTGGGAGAAGAGACCCAGTACTTC. The whole variable domain, filled in from reference TRBV5-4 and TRBJ2-5, reads ETGVTQSPTHLIKTRGQQVTLRCSSQSGHNTVSWYQQALGQGPQFIFQYYREEENGRGNFPPRFSGLQFPNYSSELNVNALELDDSALYLCASSFVGEETQYFGPGTRLLVL.

This sequence joins TRBV4-1 and TRBJ1-5; D is perhaps TRBD1 (5 bases). Germline assignment: CDR1 MGHRA and CDR2 YSYEKL. V lost 3 bases and J lost 2, with 11 bases in between. This CDR3 is built from 15 residues. This chain's CDR3 is CASSHYKGRNQPQHF. The DNA for the CDR3 is TGCGCCAGCAGCCATTACAAGGGGCGCAATCAGCCCCAGCATTTT.

About this clone: At one of its ends the junction is not consistent with the germline gene, which may arise from a read error. The V and J genes are TRBV7-2 and TRBJ1-1, with 7 nucleotides matching TRBD1. The CDR3 extends over 15 amino acids. CDR1 and CDR2 (germline): SGHTA, FQGNSA. DNA for the CDR3: TGTGCCAGCAGATTAGACAGGGAGGGGTTTACTGAAGCTTTCTTT. It codes for CASRLDREGFTEAFF.

This chain links TRBV15 with TRBJ1-5, with 7 nucleotides matching TRBD1. The trim removed 0 bases at V and 1 base at J, leaving 0 bases unmatched. Germline CDR1 reads LNHNV; CDR2 reads YYDKDF (reference sequence). This CDR3 region has 15 residues. CDR3 amino acids: CATSREDRSNQPQHF. DNA of the CDR3: TGTGCCACCAGCAGAGAGGACAGGAGCAATCAGCCCCAGCATTTT.